The next 5 T cell receptor beta chains were all read from a single sample in a study of cytotoxic CD8 clonotypes in ibrutinib-treated CLL. The assay was immunoSEQ multiplex PCR, and TCRdb's table has in-frame clones only and misses some. The table has approximately 160,000 clones, about 88% seen once; the top ten hold about 2.9%. Material: PBMCs, obtained at disease progression, from a patient treated with ibrutinib. These receptors were collected from a human donor with chronic lymphocytic leukemia.

The CDR3 sequence: CASSAGTSGRETQYF. The CDR3 bases are TGTGCCAGCAGCGCCGGGACTAGCGGTCGAGAGACCCAGTACTTC. This chain connects TRBV7-6 to TRBJ2-5, with 11 bases lining up with TRBD2. This CDR3 is 15 amino acids long. V dropped 5 bases and J dropped 4; count of bases not matched to a gene: 6. Germline assignment: CDR1 SGHVS and CDR2 FNYEAQ.

This clone has only a few counts. This chain connects TRBV6-6 to TRBJ2-7; TRBD1 is a possible D gene (5 bases). The CDR3 runs to 14 residues. Germline V gene sequence: CDR1 MNHNY, CDR2 SVGAGI (reference sequence). Trimming removed 6 bases at V and 1 base at J, with 13 bases between. CDR3 bases: TGTGCCAGCAGGGCGACAGCATCATCCTACGAGCAGTACTTC. This encodes CASRATASSYEQYF.

The V call is TRBV5-8, the J call TRBJ1-4, with D tentatively TRBD1 (6 bases). The V end lost 2 bases, the J end lost 0 bases, and 14 bases lay between the germline ends. This CDR3 has 17 amino acids. Per germline, CDR1 SGHTS and CDR2 YDEGEE. DNA of the CDR3: TGTGCCAGCAGCTTTCATGCAGGGGAAGCAACTAATGAAAAACTGTTTTTT. It specifies CASSFHAGEATNEKLFF.

J is TRBJ2-7 and V is TRBV11-3; maybe TRBD2 (5 bases). Trimming removed 5 bases from V and 2 bases from J, with 22 bases in between. Germline-derived CDR1 and CDR2 are SGHNT and YENEEA. The CDR3 spans 17 residues. This chain's CDR3 is CASSNPQHDYPTYEQYF. For the CDR3, the DNA is TGTGCCAGCAGCAACCCCCAACATGACTATCCTACCTACGAGCAGTACTTC.

J is TRBJ2-1 and V is TRBV29-1; D perhaps matches TRBD2 (6 bases). CDR3 length equals 11 residues. Germline CDR1 reads SQVTM; CDR2 reads ANQGSEA. The V end lost 8 bases, the J end lost 7 bases, and 12 bases lay between the germline ends. The CDR3 coding sequence is TGCAGCTCGGGACTTCTGAATGAGCAGTTCTTC. Its translation: CSSGLLNEQFF.